These 11 T cell receptor beta chains originate from one sample sequenced in a study of tumor-infiltrating lymphocytes in primary liver carcinoma. Unsorted bulk tissue, about 18-32 mg of it, served as the source for co-extraction of RNA and DNA. Total RNA (around 510 ng) served as template for TCR beta cDNA synthesis primed by a constant-region primer. Three nested multiplex PCR rounds, a slightly modified ARM-PCR, produced the libraries for TCR beta. Each of the first two PCR rounds ran around 10 cycles with TRBV1-TRBV30 forward and C-beta reverse primers. From the multiplex PCR reads, TCRdb called clonotypes with MiXCR, one entry per CDR3 protein. The data contain about 41,000 distinct CDR3 sequences, around 70% of them singletons. Sequencing used liver tumor tissue from sampling region 2. The subset: tumor region T2, inferior pole. The receptors stem from a man aged 40-49 years with primary liver carcinoma and hepatitis B virus infection.

This clonotype was observed a handful of times. A much larger clone is a single base away; this may be a read error. This chain uses TRBV2 with TRBJ1-5; D uncertain. This CDR3 is 13 amino acids long. CDR1 SNHLY and CDR2 FYNNEI come from the germline V gene. The ends were cut back, 2 bases at V and 7 bases at J, with 9 bases in the middle. In DNA, the CDR3 is TGTGCCAGCAGTGAAACGCGGCAGCAGCCCCAGCATTTT. Protein product: CASSETRQQPQHF.

The V call is TRBV5-1, the J call TRBJ2-1, with TRBD2 matching over 9 bases. The V and J ends lost 6 bases and 12 bases, in that order; junction bases with no gene match: 10. CDR1 and CDR2 from the germline V gene are SGHRS and YFSETQ. The CDR3 has 13 residues. The CDR3 reads CASNSTGLAGQFF. CDR3 nucleotide sequence: TGCGCCAGCAACTCGACGGGACTAGCTGGGCAGTTCTTC.

This clonotype has ten or more counts. A much larger clone sits a single nucleotide away, making a read error possible. The chain employs TRBV29-1 and TRBJ2-7; D remains unclear. The CDR3 runs 12 residues. Trimming shortened V by 7 bases and J by 9 bases, and 19 bases separated the two germline ends. Germline V lookup: CDR1 SQVTM, CDR2 ANQGSEA. CDR3 sequence: CSAGWGNHGQYF. The CDR3 region has the DNA TGCAGCGCGGGTTGGGGTAATCACGGGCAGTACTTC.

The gene calls are TRBV6-5 and TRBJ1-1, with D possibly matching TRBD1 (6 bases). Trimming cost V 5 bases and J 7 bases, with 26 bases left between them. The CDR3 has 17 residues. Germline loops: CDR1 MNHEY, CDR2 SVGAGI. The CDR3 is CASSPPTGAVGVDEAFF. The CDR3 DNA reads TGTGCCAGCAGTCCCCCCACGGGGGCGGTAGGTGTCGATGAAGCTTTCTTT.

With regard to this clonotype: Since no conserved phenylalanine or tryptophan closes the CDR3, a read error is the likely cause. CDR3 amino acids: CASSPGLAGLPQQFL. CDR3 coding DNA: TGTGCCAGCAGCCCGGGACTAGCGGGGCTACCGCAGCAGTTCCTC. The chain has TRBV9 and TRBJ2-1; 13 bases map to TRBD2. The CDR3 loop spans 15 amino acids. Germline assignment: CDR1 SGDLS and CDR2 YYNGEE. The junction had 9 bases not matched to a gene; V was cut back by 4 bases and J by 11 bases.

On this clonotype: Given a much more abundant clone one base away, this may be a read error. The DNA of the CDR3 is TGTGCCAGCAGTCCCAGGGGGACGTTCATCTCCTACGAGCAGTACTTC. Protein product: CASSPRGTFISYEQYF. The gene calls are TRBV25-1 and TRBJ2-7, with 7 bases that match TRBD1. The CDR3 has 16 amino acids. Germline-derived CDR1 and CDR2 are MGHDK and SYGVNS. J lost 0 bases, V lost 5 bases, and 10 bases had no gene match.

For this clonotype: At one end, the junction sequence differs from germline, possibly due to a read error. V and J are TRBV28 and TRBJ1-2, with D uncertain. The CDR3 contains 16 residues. In germline, CDR1 is MDHEN, CDR2 SYDVKM. This CDR3 is CASGVTTREPDYGYTF. CDR3 nucleotide sequence: TGCGCCAGCGGGGTGACAACCAGAGAACCAGACTATGGCTACACCTTC.

This clonotype was counted once. The V call is TRBV4-3, the J call TRBJ1-6; 11 positions match TRBD1. The CDR3 loop spans 16 amino acids. Per germline, CDR1 LGHNA and CDR2 YSLEER. Trimming removed 5 bases from V and 7 bases from J; junction bases left unmatched: 7. The CDR3 region is CASSTWDRGRNSPLHF. The CDR3 DNA reads TGCGCCAGCAGCACCTGGGACAGGGGGAGGAATTCACCCCTCCACTTT.

In its sample, this clonotype was seen many times. The CDR3 sequence is CASTSSVYEQYF. The CDR3, as DNA: TGTGCCAGCACCTCTAGTGTCTACGAGCAGTACTTC. The V call is TRBV6-2 or TRBV6-3, the J call TRBJ2-7; D unclear. Between the trimmed V and J ends, which lost 7 bases and 3 bases, there was a span of 10 bases. Looked up from germline, CDR1 is MNHEY and CDR2 is SVGEGT. The CDR3 spans 12 residues.

The V call is TRBV11-2, the J call TRBJ2-1, with 9 bases aligning to TRBD2. V lost 8 bases to trimming and J lost 2 bases; unmatched junction nucleotides: 10. Germline V gene lookup returns CDR1 SGHAT and CDR2 FQNNGV. The CDR3 runs 16 residues. The CDR3 DNA reads TGTGCCAGCGGCTCCCCCCGGACTAGCGCCTACAATGAGCAGTTCTTC. Protein: CASGSPRTSAYNEQFF. The full variable domain, its missing parts supplied by reference TRBV11-2 and TRBJ2-1, is EAGVAQSPRYKIIEKRQSVAFWCNPISGHATLYWYQQILGQGPKLLIQFQNNGVVDDSQLPKDRFSAERLKGVDSTLKIQPAKLEDSAVYLCASGSPRTSAYNEQFFGPGTRLTVL.

This clonotype was seen a handful of times. A clone one base away is much larger, so this may be a read error. The rearrangement links TRBV5-5 to TRBJ2-2; weak D call: TRBD2 (6 bases). The CDR3 is made up of 15 amino acids. Germline assignment: CDR1 SGHKS and CDR2 YYEKEE (reference sequence). V was clipped by 9 bases and J by 3 bases, with 18 bases between them. This CDR3 reads CANSGASVYTGELFF. CDR3 nucleotides: TGTGCCAACAGTGGGGCTAGCGTCTACACCGGGGAGCTGTTTTTT.